This T cell receptor beta chain was sequenced for a study of cytomegalovirus exposure and HLA in healthy donors. Measured with immunoSEQ multiplex PCR; TCRdb has only the in-frame clones, and not every one. The repertoire holds fewer than 250,000 clones, with around nine tenths as singletons. In the case of this clone: Its specificity is not known.

Findings and caveats of the study: Cytomegalovirus association was assigned to approximately 160 TCR beta chains.

Germline CDR1 MNHNS, CDR2 SASEGT. The V end lost 5 bases, the J end lost 0 bases, and 11 bases lay between the germline ends. This CDR3 is built from 14 residues. The V and J genes are TRBV6-1 and TRBJ2-7, with D perhaps TRBD1 (6 bases). The sequence was collected from a man younger than 35 in good health and CMV-seronegative. Sequenced: PBMCs. The CDR3 DNA reads TGTGCCAGCAGTTCCGACAGGAGCTCCTACGAGCAGTACTTC. Protein: CASSSDRSSYEQYF.